The clone carrying this T cell receptor (beta chain) occurred a few times. Using immunoSEQ multiplex PCR, the repertoire was profiled, and TCRdb retains in-frame clones only, with some absent. The profile shows hundreds of thousands of clones, approximately 80% of them singletons. This specimen belongs to a study of blood T cell repertoires in COVID-19. Study at large: T cells, B-cell-depleted T cells, or PBMCs provided the cDNA or gDNA that served as material.

Trimming took 1 base from V and 8 from J; bases not matched to a gene: 3. The CDR3 is 15 residues long. Germline-derived CDR1 and CDR2 are SGHKS and YYEKEE (reference sequence). The V call is TRBV5-5, the J call TRBJ1-6, with 10 bases matching TRBD1. Specimen: peripheral blood. The receptor comes from a human donor in a cohort sampled during active COVID-19. The CDR3 DNA follows: TGTGCCAGCAGCTTGAGGGGACAGGGGTATTCACCCCTCCACTTT. The encoded protein is CASSLRGQGYSPLHF.